This is a list of T cell receptor beta chains from one sample in a study of Tregs in tolerant kidney transplant recipients. Sequencing was performed with immunoSEQ multiplex PCR; in TCRdb, only in-frame clones are kept and a portion is missing. The sample yields 1,500 to 2,000 clones, around 48% seen once. The antigens these receptors bind are not known. The sequenced sample consisted of Tregs from blood cultured with allogeneic cells. The origin of the receptors is a human donor in good health. CDR3s include the opening cysteine and the closing phenylalanine or tryptophan. Fields, in order: J gene, clone size, D gene, V gene, CDR3 protein, CDR3 DNA. A D gene is named only where the DNA matches it firmly. Size is stated for part of the rows, as once, few or many counts, or as a class when the clone is expanded.

>TRBJ2-1|medium-sized|NA|TRBV11-3
CASSLKAGNNEQFF
TGTGCCAGCAGCTTAAAGGCGGGAAATAATGAGCAGTTCTTC
>TRBJ2-3|NA|TRBD2|TRBV4-1
CASSFREADTQYF
TGCGCCAGCAGCTTTCGGGAGGCAGATACGCAGTATTTT
>TRBJ2-5|NA|NA|TRBV11-1
CASSRSRGQETQYF
TGTGCCAGCAGCCGTTCCAGGGGCCAAGAGACCCAGTACTTC
>TRBJ2-2|medium-sized|NA|TRBV7-2
CASSFTGLTGELFF
TGTGCCAGCAGCTTTACAGGGTTAACCGGGGAGCTGTTTTTT
>TRBJ1-2|few|NA|TRBV7-9
CASSLELSYGYTF
TGTGCCAGCAGCTTAGAGCTTAGTTATGGCTACACCTTC
>TRBJ2-7|few|TRBD2|TRBV27
CASSRLAGPYEQYF
TGTGCCAGCAGCAGACTAGCGGGACCCTACGAGCAGTACTTC
>TRBJ1-4|NA|NA|TRBV4-3
CASSQAPTAPGELFF
TGCGCCAGCAGCCAAGCCCCGACGGCCCCGGGGGAACTGTTTTTT
>TRBJ2-6|NA|NA|TRBV11-2
CASSQEARTGANVLTF
TGCGCCAGCAGCCAAGAGGCACGTACTGGGGCCAACGTCCTGACTTTC
>TRBJ1-5|NA|NA|TRBV11-3
CASSPSGARGPQHF
TGTGCCAGCAGCCCATCAGGGGCCCGAGGGCCCCAGCATTTT
>TRBJ1-3|NA|NA|TRBV7-9
CAGRGGNTIYF
TGTGCCGGTCGAGGGGGAAACACCATATATTTT
>TRBJ2-7|few|TRBD2|TRBV6-6
CASSRLAGPYEQYF
TGTGCCAGCAGCAGACTAGCGGGACCCTACGAGCAGTACTTC
>TRBJ2-7|medium-sized|NA|TRBV27
CASSWKGDYEQYF
TGTGCCAGCAGTTGGAAGGGCGACTACGAGCAGTACTTC
>TRBJ1-6|NA|TRBD1|TRBV6-9
CASSSGQGRSPLHF
TGTGCCAGCAGTTCGGGACAGGGTCGTTCACCCCTCCACTTT
>TRBJ1-5|NA|NA|TRBV6-5
CASSPITGNQPQHF
TGTGCCAGCAGCCCCATTACGGGGAATCAGCCCCAGCATTTT
>TRBJ2-1|NA|NA|TRBV9
CASSVGTTHNEQFF
TGTGCCAGCAGCGTAGGGACGACTCACAATGAGCAGTTCTTC
>TRBJ2-7|few|NA|TRBV11-1
CASSPQGTFTYEQYF
TGTGCCAGCAGCCCCCAGGGGACTTTTACCTACGAGCAGTACTTC
>TRBJ2-2|NA|TRBD1|TRBV6-5
CAIRTGTGVAGELFF
TGTGCCATCAGGACAGGGACAGGCGTGGCCGGGGAGCTGTTTTTT
>TRBJ1-3|NA|NA|TRBV25-1
CASSRVTGNTIYF
TGTGCCAGCAGTCGGGTTACTGGAAACACCATATATTTT
>TRBJ1-2|NA|NA|TRBV18
CASSPRPLDGYTF
TGTGCCAGCTCACCACGACCCCTTGATGGCTACACCTTC
>TRBJ2-2|few|NA|TRBV5-1
CASSSDGPGELFF
TGCGCCAGCAGCTCCGACGGACCCGGGGAGCTGTTTTTT
>TRBJ2-7|medium-sized|NA|TRBV5-6
CASSGGPRGYEQYF
TGTGCCAGCAGCGGCGGGCCCCGAGGGTACGAGCAGTACTTC
>TRBJ2-5|NA|NA|TRBV6-6
CASRTIRTKNGAQYF
TGTGCCAGCAGGACCATCCGGACCAAAAATGGGGCCCAGTACTTC
>TRBJ2-5|NA|TRBD1|TRBV7-2
CASSLRAQQGVGTQYF
TGTGCCAGCAGCCTTAGAGCCCAACAGGGGGTAGGGACCCAGTACTTC
>TRBJ2-5|few|NA|TRBV7-9
CASGETQYF
TGTGCCAGCGGAGAGACCCAGTACTTC
>TRBJ1-1|NA|NA|TRBV5-1
CASSSQGGTTEAFF
TGCGCCAGCAGCTCTCAGGGAGGGACGACTGAAGCTTTCTTT
>TRBJ2-7|medium-sized|NA|TRBV5-1
CASSLGPGPEQYF
TGCGCCAGCAGCTTGGGGCCGGGCCCGGAGCAGTACTTC
>TRBJ1-1|NA|NA|TRBV27
CASSFRRVPEAFF
TGTGCCAGCAGCTTCCGCAGGGTCCCTGAAGCTTTCTTT
>TRBJ2-7|NA|NA|TRBV27
CASSLGPRVGDEQYF
TGTGCCAGCAGCTTGGGACCGAGAGTGGGCGACGAGCAGTACTTC
>TRBJ2-3|medium-sized|TRBD1|TRBV5-1
CASSWGQGVDTQYF
TGCGCCAGCAGCTGGGGACAGGGGGTAGATACGCAGTATTTT
>TRBJ1-1|few|NA|TRBV5-1
CASSLGGRNMNTEAFF
TGCGCCAGCAGCTTGGGAGGACGGAACATGAACACTGAAGCTTTCTTT
>TRBJ2-1|few|TRBD2|TRBV11-3
CASSFSGRYNEQFF
TGTGCCAGCAGCTTTAGCGGGAGGTACAATGAGCAGTTCTTC
>TRBJ2-7|medium-sized|NA|TRBV11-3
CASSPSGRGASYEQYF
TGTGCCAGCAGCCCGTCTGGCAGGGGGGCCTCCTACGAGCAGTACTTC
>TRBJ2-7|NA|NA|TRBV7-8
CASSKGDRPYEQYF
TGTGCCAGCAGCAAGGGGGACCGCCCCTACGAGCAGTACTTC
>TRBJ2-5|NA|NA|TRBV7-3
CASSRSRGQETQYF
TGTGCCAGCAGCCGTTCCAGGGGCCAAGAGACCCAGTACTTC
>TRBJ2-5|medium-sized|TRBD1|TRBV5-1
CASSLVQGVQETQYF
TGCGCCAGCAGCTTGGTACAGGGGGTACAAGAGACCCAGTACTTC
>TRBJ2-5|NA|NA|TRBV5-3
CASSRSRGQETQYF
TGTGCCAGCAGCCGTTCCAGGGGCCAAGAGACCCAGTACTTC
>TRBJ2-7|NA|TRBD2|TRBV7-2
CASSRLAGPYEQYF
TGTGCCAGCAGCAGACTAGCGGGACCCTACGAGCAGTACTTC
>TRBJ2-1|few|NA|TRBV4-1
CASSQDGGAYNEQFF
TGCGCCAGCAGCCAAGACGGAGGGGCCTACAATGAGCAGTTCTTC
>TRBJ1-5|once|NA|TRBV29-1
CSPLRALNQPQHF
TGCAGCCCACTCAGGGCCCTCAATCAGCCCCAGCATTTT
>TRBJ1-6|NA|TRBD1|TRBV6-5
CASSYTRTGDSPLHF
TGTGCCAGCAGTTACACAAGGACAGGGGATTCACCCCTCCACTTT
>TRBJ2-1|NA|NA|TRBV19
CASSPYGRDSSYNEQFF
TGTGCCAGTAGCCCCTATGGGCGCGACAGCTCCTACAATGAGCAGTTCTTC
>TRBJ1-1|NA|NA|TRBV7-2
CASSLELYGSAFF
TGTGCCAGCAGCTTAGAGTTATACGGCTCAGCTTTCTTT
>TRBJ2-3|NA|TRBD2|TRBV27
CASSPGTSLPDTQYF
TGTGCCAGCAGTCCCGGGACTAGCCTCCCAGATACGCAGTATTTT
>TRBJ1-2|NA|NA|TRBV4-1
CASSPRTRTLGGYTF
TGTGCCAGCAGTCCTCGGACGAGAACTCTGGGGGGCTACACCTTC
>TRBJ2-7|NA|NA|TRBV5-4
CASSLNSYEQYF
TGTGCCAGCAGCTTAAACAGCTACGAGCAGTACTTC
>TRBJ1-4|NA|NA|TRBV30
CAWSREGSNEKLFF
TGTGCCTGGAGTCGCGAGGGCTCTAATGAAAAACTGTTTTTT
>TRBJ1-2|NA|NA|TRBV11-2
CASSPQGSPNYGYTF
TGTGCCAGCAGCCCTCAGGGATCCCCTAACTATGGCTACACCTTC
>TRBJ2-1|NA|TRBD1|TRBV7-3
CASSLWSRTGPNEQFF
TGTGCCAGCAGCTTATGGTCGAGGACAGGTCCTAATGAGCAGTTCTTC
>TRBJ2-5|few|NA|TRBV6-5
CASSYILDISETQYF
TGTGCCAGCAGTTACATCTTAGATATATCAGAGACCCAGTACTTC
>TRBJ1-6|NA|TRBD1|TRBV10-3
CAISLTGVSSPLHF
TGTGCCATCAGTCTGACAGGGGTGTCTTCACCCCTCCACTTT
>TRBJ1-1|few|TRBD1|TRBV29-1
CSVLLQGAPMNTEAFF
TGCAGCGTCCTTCTCCAGGGGGCCCCAATGAACACTGAAGCTTTCTTT
>TRBJ2-2|NA|TRBD2|TRBV7-2
CASSLTSGRGELFF
TGTGCCAGCAGCTTGACTAGCGGGAGGGGGGAGCTGTTTTTT
>TRBJ1-2|few|TRBD1|TRBV5-1
CASSETGEGYGYTF
TGCGCCAGCAGCGAAACAGGGGAGGGCTATGGCTACACCTTC
>TRBJ1-2|few|NA|TRBV6-6
CASSRGFYGYTF
TGTGCCAGCAGTAGGGGGTTTTATGGCTACACCTTC
>TRBJ1-1|once|NA|TRBV5-5
CASSNIGPGAEAFF
TGTGCCAGCAGCAACATCGGACCTGGGGCTGAAGCTTTCTTT
>TRBJ1-1|NA|NA|TRBV11-3
CASSLLGVEAFF
TGTGCCAGCAGTCTCCTTGGCGTTGAAGCTTTCTTT
>TRBJ2-7|few|NA|TRBV6-9
CASSYGHEQYF
TGTGCCAGCAGTTACGGGCACGAGCAGTACTTC
>TRBJ1-2|NA|NA|TRBV29-1
CSAGGQGFNGYTF
TGCAGCGCTGGGGGGCAGGGTTTCAATGGCTACACCTTC
>TRBJ1-2|medium-sized|NA|TRBV7-9
CASSFGRANYGYTF
TGTGCCAGCAGCTTCGGCAGGGCAAACTATGGCTACACCTTC